Described below is a single T cell receptor beta chain sequence and its context. The data belong to a study of blood T cell repertoires in COVID-19. The wider study: T cells, B-cell-depleted T cells, or PBMCs provided the cDNA or gDNA that served as material.

The V gene end was trimmed by 4 bases and the J gene end by 14 bases; junction bases not matched to a gene: 5. This CDR3 contains 12 residues. CDR1 MNHEY and CDR2 SVGAGI come from the germline V gene. In the study's own analysis: Using reference gene primer amplification, nucleated cell counts were estimated. Clones were sequenced by immunoSEQ multiplex PCR, and TCRdb holds only the in-frame ones, with some missing. D and trimming were read from the DNA, whereas the V and J calls and clone size are those reported in that table. The sample lists approximately 31,000 clones; about 88% were seen once. Sequenced input: peripheral blood. This chain joins TRBV6-5 and TRBJ2-1, with TRBD1 matching over 10 bases. The clonotype comes from a woman of 80 years or more with active or convalescent COVID-19. The CDR3 DNA sequence: TGTGCCAGCAGTTCGGGACAGGGGTTCAAGTTCTTC. Its protein product is CASSSGQGFKFF.